Below are 29 T cell receptor beta chains sequenced from a single sample in a study of shared clonotypes between healthy human individuals. Clones were read by immunoSEQ multiplex PCR, and TCRdb kept only the in-frame ones, dropping some. The sample holds around 700,000 clones; just over 90% are singletons and the top ten take roughly 24%. Naive CD8 cells lacked CD45RO, underwent positive selection for CCR7 and left out terminally differentiated effector memory CD45RA+ cells. Sequenced sample: naive CD8+ T cells sorted from blood. The receptor source for this set is a man under 40 in good health.

This sequence joins TRBV5-1 and TRBJ2-7; either TRBD1 or TRBD2 may supply D (5 bases each). The V gene's germline CDR1 is SGHRS and CDR2 YFSETQ. V gave up 1 base and J gave up 6 bases, with 17 bases separating them. The CDR3 extends over 15 amino acids. CDR3 amino acids: CASSLWRTQGGEQYF. For the CDR3, the DNA is TGCGCCAGCAGCTTGTGGAGGACCCAGGGTGGCGAGCAGTACTTC.

The V call is TRBV4-1, the J call TRBJ2-7; 8 positions match TRBD2. From germline, CDR1 is MGHRA and CDR2 YSYEKL. The V gene end was trimmed by 2 bases and the J gene end by 3 bases; junction bases not matched to a gene: 6. The CDR3 has 15 amino acids. CDR3 nucleotides: TGCGCCAGCAGCCAATCCTCGGGAGGGGTCTACGAGCAGTACTTC. It translates to CASSQSSGGVYEQYF.

The chain couples TRBV27 to TRBJ2-1, with TRBD2 matching 7 bases. CDR1 MNHEY and CDR2 SMNVEV come from the germline V gene (reference sequence). The CDR3 has 17 residues. Unmatched junction bases numbered 12, after V lost 2 bases and J lost 5 bases. CDR3 sequence (DNA): TGTGCCAGCAGTTTAGGGGTTGCGGGAGCGGTAAACAATGAGCAGTTCTTC. As protein: CASSLGVAGAVNNEQFF.

This clone has just one count. V usage is TRBV6-1 and J usage is TRBJ1-1; TRBD1 aligns across 7 bases. The germline V gene encodes CDR1 MNHNS and CDR2 SASEGT. The CDR3 spans 14 residues. V trimming: 7 bases; J trimming: 5 bases; junction bases outside the gene matches: 10. Here the CDR3 DNA reads TGTGCCAGCACCCTCAGGGGGGGGGCAACTGAAGCTTTCTTT. It encodes CASTLRGGATEAFF.

This chain uses TRBV27 with TRBJ2-1, with 11 bases aligning to TRBD2. Germline CDR1 reads MNHEY; CDR2 reads SMNVEV (reference sequence). J gave up 6 bases and V 5 bases, and 15 bases lay outside the gene matches. The CDR3 has 18 amino acids. In nucleotides, the CDR3 is TGTGCCAGCAGTCCCGGACTAGCGGGCCCTACTTTGGGCAATGAGCAGTTCTTC. This translates into CASSPGLAGPTLGNEQFF.

The chain joins TRBV7-9 to TRBJ2-7; 13 bases map to TRBD2. The trim removed 10 bases at V and 5 bases at J, leaving 5 bases unmatched. This CDR3 has 13 residues. The germline V gene encodes CDR1 SEHNR and CDR2 FQNEAQ (reference sequence). Here the CDR3 reads CATGLAGVDEQYF. The CDR3 DNA reads TGTGCCACCGGACTAGCGGGAGTTGACGAGCAGTACTTC.

V is TRBV13 and J is TRBJ2-7; 11 bases align to TRBD2. Trimming at V came to 5 bases and at J to 2 bases, leaving 29 bases not matched to a gene. CDR3 size: 23 residues. Germline lookup yields CDR1 PRHDT and CDR2 FYEKMQ (reference sequence). The CDR3 region has the DNA TGTGCCAGCAGCATAACGTCCGGGACCCCGGGTCCCTCGACTAGCGGGACCCCCTACGAGCAGTACTTC. Its translation: CASSITSGTPGPSTSGTPYEQYF. The full variable domain, in which reference TRBV13 and TRBJ2-7 provide the parts outside the CDR3, is AAGVIQSPRHLIKEKRETATLKCYPIPRHDTVYWYQQGPGQDPQFLISFYEKMQSDKGSIPDRFSAQQFSDYHSELNMSSLELGDSALYFCASSITSGTPGPSTSGTPYEQYFGPGTRLTVT.

The chain links TRBV7-6 to TRBJ2-7; 7 nucleotides line up with TRBD2. CDR1 is SGHVS and CDR2 is FNYEAQ in the germline V gene. J was trimmed by 0 bases and V by 5 bases; bases with no gene match: 7. The CDR3 totals 15 residues. Written as DNA, the CDR3 is TGTGCCAGCAGCCCGTCAGCGGGGTCCTCCTACGAGCAGTACTTC. Encoded protein: CASSPSAGSSYEQYF.

This clone occurred a few times. The chain couples TRBV7-6 to TRBJ2-2, with 11 positions matching TRBD2. CDR1 is SGHVS and CDR2 is FNYEAQ in the germline V gene. The CDR3 extends over 15 amino acids. J was trimmed by 5 bases and V by 1 base; bases with no gene match: 0. Written as DNA, the CDR3 is TGTGCCAGCAGCTTAGGGACTAGCGGGACCGGGGAGCTGTTTTTT. This encodes CASSLGTSGTGELFF.

V and J are TRBV5-1 and TRBJ2-2, with D unclear. Per the germline V gene, CDR1 is SGHRS and CDR2 is YFSETQ. The CDR3 has 12 residues. Trimming left V 4 bases short and J 6 bases short, with 7 bases between. The CDR3 DNA reads as TGCGCCAGCAGCCCCCCACCCGGGGAGCTGTTTTTT. Protein product: CASSPPPGELFF.

The chain couples TRBV7-6 to TRBJ2-1; 9 positions agree with TRBD2. This CDR3 is built from 17 residues. CDR1 and CDR2 from the germline V gene are SGHVS and FNYEAQ. After removal of 4 bases from V and 3 bases from J, the junction contained 10 bases not matched to a gene. This CDR3 is CASSSQPSGTLYNEQFF. CDR3 bases: TGTGCCAGCAGCTCCCAACCTAGCGGGACCCTCTACAATGAGCAGTTCTTC. The full variable domain, in which reference TRBV7-6 and TRBJ2-1 provide the parts outside the CDR3, is GAGVSQSPRYKVTKRGQDVALRCDPISGHVSLYWYRQALGQGPEFLTYFNYEAQQDKSGLPNDRFSAERPEGSISTLTIQRTEQRDSAMYRCASSSQPSGTLYNEQFFGPGTRLTVL.

J is TRBJ2-7 and V is TRBV5-5; D gene unclear. The CDR3 sequence is 15 residues long. Trimming left V 2 bases short and J 0 bases short, with 12 bases between. The germline V gene has CDR1 SGHKS and CDR2 YYEKEE (reference sequence). The CDR3 coding sequence is TGTGCCAGCAGCTTTGAGAGGTGGGGCTCCTACGAGCAGTACTTC. Protein: CASSFERWGSYEQYF.

The rearrangement joins TRBV5-5 to TRBJ2-7, with 7 bases lining up with TRBD2. Germline lookup yields CDR1 SGHKS and CDR2 YYEKEE (reference sequence). V was clipped by 4 bases and J by 3 bases; unmatched bases: 7. There are 14 residues in the CDR3. The DNA for the CDR3 is TGTGCCAGCAGCCACCGGGGGGTTGACTACGAGCAGTACTTC. This sequence encodes CASSHRGVDYEQYF.

The V gene is TRBV29-1, the J gene TRBJ2-1, with TRBD2 as a possible D gene (5 bases). Germline V gene sequence: CDR1 SQVTM, CDR2 ANQGSEA. Trimming removed 4 bases at V and 6 bases at J, with 16 bases between. This CDR3 has 14 residues. The CDR3 sequence is CSVVLVGVGNEQFF. Here the CDR3 DNA reads TGCAGCGTTGTATTGGTGGGAGTGGGCAATGAGCAGTTCTTC.

The genes are TRBV28 and TRBJ1-2; D is unresolved. This CDR3 is 12 amino acids long. Germline loops: CDR1 MDHEN, CDR2 SYDVKM. V was clipped by 7 bases and J by 0 bases, with 6 bases between them. The CDR3 coding sequence is TGTGCCAGCACCCCAGCTAACTATGGCTACACCTTC. The encoded protein is CASTPANYGYTF.

This chain uses TRBV4-1 with TRBJ2-1; 9 bases are shared with TRBD2. The V gene's germline CDR1 is MGHRA and CDR2 YSYEKL. This CDR3 spans 17 amino acids. V was clipped by 0 bases and J by 9 bases; unmatched bases: 12. The CDR3 coding sequence is TGCGCCAGCAGCCAAGACTGGCTAGCGGGGCCCTTGTCTGAGCAGTTCTTC. The encoded protein is CASSQDWLAGPLSEQFF.

The rearrangement joins TRBV5-6 to TRBJ1-3; D not certain. The CDR3 has 18 residues. The germline gives CDR1 SGHDT, CDR2 YYEEEE. V lost 0 bases and J 0 bases, leaving 16 bases between the germline ends. CDR3: CASSLDGSPSLSGNTIYF. The CDR3 DNA follows: TGTGCCAGCAGCTTGGATGGATCTCCCAGCCTCTCTGGAAACACCATATATTTT.

This chain links TRBV11-2 with TRBJ1-5; a weak D match, TRBD1 (5 bases). The ends were cut back, 5 bases at V and 4 bases at J, with 18 bases in the middle. Germline loops: CDR1 SGHAT, CDR2 FQNNGV. This CDR3 is built from 16 residues. The DNA of the CDR3 is TGTGCCAGCAGCCTCCGGGACCGAATAGCAAATCAGCCCCAGCATTTT. Protein sequence: CASSLRDRIANQPQHF.

As regards this clone: Other nucleotide sequences from this sample produce the same CDR3. The gene calls are TRBV9 and TRBJ2-1, with D possibly being TRBD2 (6 bases). Germline V gene sequence: CDR1 SGDLS, CDR2 YYNGEE. This CDR3 has 14 residues. The V end was cut by 3 bases, the J end by 1 base, with 8 bases between. DNA for the CDR3: TGTGCCAGCAGCGCGGAGGGGTCCTACAATGAGCAGTTCTTC. It yields the protein CASSAEGSYNEQFF.

The chain couples TRBV9 to TRBJ2-1, with TRBD2 matching over 10 bases. V lost 3 bases to trimming and J lost 6 bases; unmatched junction nucleotides: 6. The germline V gene has CDR1 SGDLS and CDR2 YYNGEE. This CDR3 comprises 15 residues. The CDR3 DNA reads TGTGCCAGCAGCGGATCTAGCGGGAGTTTCAATGAGCAGTTCTTC. Translation gives CASSGSSGSFNEQFF.

This clone has only a few counts. This chain uses TRBV6-4 with TRBJ2-3, with 8 bases matching TRBD1. The V segment lost 0 bases and the J segment 4 bases; nucleotides outside the gene matches: 0. The CDR3 sequence is 14 residues long. The germline CDR1 and CDR2 sequences are MRHNA and SNTAGT. CDR3 region: CASSDSQGADTQYF. CDR3 in DNA: TGTGCCAGCAGTGACTCACAGGGGGCAGATACGCAGTATTTT.

The J gene is TRBJ2-1, the V gene TRBV27, with 7 positions matching TRBD2. Germline CDR1 MNHEY, CDR2 SMNVEV (reference sequence). The CDR3 is 14 amino acids. J lost 5 bases, V lost 3 bases, and 4 bases had no gene match. In DNA form, the CDR3 reads TGTGCCAGCAGTTTTGGGGACTATAACAATGAGCAGTTCTTC. It yields the protein CASSFGDYNNEQFF.

V and J are TRBV28 and TRBJ1-5; D unclear. V shed 5 bases and J shed 0 bases, with 8 bases lying between them. The germline V gene encodes CDR1 MDHEN and CDR2 SYDVKM. The CDR3 has 14 residues. The CDR3 nucleotides read TGTGCCAGCAGTCCCCTTTTTAGCAATCAGCCCCAGCATTTT. It is translated as CASSPLFSNQPQHF.

The genes are TRBV27 and TRBJ2-3; D call uncertain. The CDR3 runs 15 residues. The V end lost 0 bases, the J end lost 4 bases, and 11 bases lay between the germline ends. Germline loops: CDR1 MNHEY, CDR2 SMNVEV (reference sequence). As DNA, the CDR3 is TGTGCCAGCAGTTTATCGAGAGTGTTCCCAGATACGCAGTATTTT. This sequence encodes CASSLSRVFPDTQYF.

V usage is TRBV27 and J usage is TRBJ2-5, with 9 positions matching TRBD1. Germline V gene lookup returns CDR1 MNHEY and CDR2 SMNVEV (reference sequence). V lost 5 bases, J lost 5 bases, and 9 bases stayed unmatched. This CDR3 spans 15 amino acids. CDR3 nucleotide sequence: TGTGCCAGCAGTCCATTTGGGACAGGGTTGGAGACCCAGTACTTC. This encodes CASSPFGTGLETQYF.

On this clone: Being one base from a much bigger clone, this may be a read error. J is TRBJ2-3 and V is TRBV11-2; D is unresolved. V was cut by 3 bases and J by 5 bases, with 3 bases left in between. CDR1 is SGHAT and CDR2 is FQNNGV in the germline V gene. This CDR3 spans 11 amino acids. CDR3 sequence (DNA): TGTGCCAGCAGCTTCAGAGATACGCAGTATTTT. Its protein product is CASSFRDTQYF.

The chain carries TRBV7-8 and TRBJ1-1, with TRBD1 identical over 7 bases. CDR1 and CDR2 (germline): SGHVS, FQNEAQ. The CDR3 spans 16 residues. The J segment lost 0 bases and the V segment lost 1 base, leaving 5 bases of the junction unmatched. This CDR3 reads CASSLGATGLNTEAFF. DNA of the CDR3: TGTGCCAGCAGCTTAGGAGCGACAGGGTTGAACACTGAAGCTTTCTTT.

This chain connects TRBV7-9 to TRBJ2-7; D is unclear. Between the trimmed V and J ends, which lost 10 bases and 2 bases, there was a span of 21 bases. CDR1 and CDR2 (germline): SEHNR, FQNEAQ (reference sequence). The length of the CDR3 is 15 residues. The CDR3 is CATTPKAGRTYEQYF. In nucleotides, the CDR3 is TGTGCCACCACGCCTAAGGCAGGTAGGACCTACGAGCAGTACTTC.

The V gene is TRBV6-4, the J gene TRBJ2-3; 10 bases map to TRBD2. Trimming cost V 4 bases and J 1 base; bases outside gene matches: 5. Germline values: CDR1 MRHNA, CDR2 SNTAGT. This CDR3 region has 16 residues. The CDR3 sequence: CASSVLAGAGTDTQYF. CDR3 sequence (DNA): TGTGCCAGCAGTGTCCTAGCGGGAGCGGGCACAGATACGCAGTATTTT.